This T cell receptor beta chain was retrieved from a study of post-analysis software for immune sequencing data. Tagging with unique molecular identifiers was a feature of the TCR beta cDNA libraries. TCRdb reanalysed the PCR reads using MiXCR and keeps one entry per CDR3 protein. The sample has some 690,000 distinct CDR3 sequences; more than 50% are singletons. The specimen was blood. The clonotype comes from a girl aged 2-15 years with multiple sclerosis.

CDR3 nucleotides: TGTGCCAGCAGTTACTCGGTTCGGGGATCCTACGAGCAGTACTTC. This sequence encodes CASSYSVRGSYEQYF. The chain employs TRBV6-2 or TRBV6-3 and TRBJ2-7; a possible D gene is TRBD2 (5 bases). The length of the CDR3 is 15 residues. Germline V lookup: CDR1 MNHEY, CDR2 SVGEGT. V was clipped by 0 bases and J by 1 base, with 10 bases between them.